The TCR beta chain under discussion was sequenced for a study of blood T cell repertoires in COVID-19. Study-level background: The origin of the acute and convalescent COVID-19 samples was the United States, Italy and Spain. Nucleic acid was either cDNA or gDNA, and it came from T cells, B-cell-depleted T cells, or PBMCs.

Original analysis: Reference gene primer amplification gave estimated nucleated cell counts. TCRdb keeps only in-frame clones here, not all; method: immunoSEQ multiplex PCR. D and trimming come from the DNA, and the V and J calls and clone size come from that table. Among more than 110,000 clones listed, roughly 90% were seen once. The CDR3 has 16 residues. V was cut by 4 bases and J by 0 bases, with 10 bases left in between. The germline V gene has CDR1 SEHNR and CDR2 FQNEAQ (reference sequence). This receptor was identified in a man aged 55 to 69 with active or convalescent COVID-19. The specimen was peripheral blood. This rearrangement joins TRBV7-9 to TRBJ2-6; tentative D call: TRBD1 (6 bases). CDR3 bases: TGTGCCAGCAGCTGGGCAGGGGTCTCTGGGGCCAACGTCCTGACTTTC. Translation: CASSWAGVSGANVLTF.